This TCR beta chain was identified in a study of cytomegalovirus exposure and HLA in healthy donors. Study outcomes and limitations: Presence/absence analyses rested on an assumption that sequencing depth was roughly uniform across donors.

V shed 5 bases and J 4 bases; nucleotides not matched to a gene: 15. CDR1 is MGHDK and CDR2 is SYGVNS in the germline V gene. The CDR3 length is 18 residues. To note about this clone: Its antigen remains unidentified.

This PCR relied on a set of 60 Vbeta primers and 13 Jbeta primers. TCRdb keeps only in-frame clones here, not all; method: immunoSEQ multiplex PCR. The data hold almost 85,000 clones, with about three quarters observed a single time. The sample was PBMCs. The V gene is TRBV25-1, the J gene TRBJ2-1; 9 bases align to TRBD2. The receptor was derived from a male donor in good health and CMV-seropositive. Here the CDR3 DNA reads TGTGCCAGCAGTATAGCGGGAGATAGCCTACAACGATACAATGAGCAGTTCTTC. Encoded protein: CASSIAGDSLQRYNEQFF.